This T cell receptor beta chain was retrieved from a study of T cell responses to AZD1222 COVID-19 vaccine. The V gene's germline CDR1 is MNHEY and CDR2 SVGEGT. CDR3 size: 15 residues. Trimming removed 5 bases from V and 0 bases from J, with 14 bases in between. Profiled with immunoSEQ multiplex PCR; TCRdb holds only in-frame clones, not every one. In the table there are approximately 150,000 clones, roughly 87% of which are singletons. The J gene is TRBJ2-7, the V gene TRBV6-2 or TRBV6-3; weak D call: TRBD2 (5 bases). The sequence was obtained from an adult in good health. The specimen comprised peripheral blood, sampled on day 0 of AZD1222 vaccination. The CDR3 DNA follows: TGTGCCAGCAGTGGTATGACTACCCTCTCCTACGAGCAGTACTTC. It codes for CASSGMTTLSYEQYF.